The clone carrying this T cell receptor (beta chain) was recorded many times. Its specificity is unknown. From the reads, TCRdb called clonotypes with MiXCR, one entry per CDR3 protein. In the table there are approximately 490,000 distinct CDR3 sequences, over 9% of which are singletons. The data stem from a study of T cell repertoires in cytomegalovirus infection. Study background: Public TCR beta signatures were indicative of both CMV infection and a matching HLA type. Findings and caveats of the study: Pooled public TCR beta family frequency picked out CMV carriers with the relevant HLA.

The J segment lost 0 bases and the V segment lost 4 bases, leaving 1 base of the junction unmatched. The CDR3 extends over 15 amino acids. Germline V gives CDR1 MGHRA, CDR2 YSYEKL. The chain couples TRBV4-1 to TRBJ1-3; 9 nucleotides line up with TRBD1. The receptor was isolated from a human donor in good health (CMV status not recorded). Some clones in this sample may be carry-over from other donors' samples. The sequenced material came from PBMCs. CDR3 nucleotide sequence: TGCGCCAGCAGCCTGACAGGGGGCTCTGGAAACACCATATATTTT. This sequence encodes CASSLTGGSGNTIYF.